These 20 T cell receptor beta chains share one sample of origin, sequenced in a study of identical twins. TCRdb processed the 5' RACE reads anew with MiXCR; each CDR3 protein has one entry. The data contain approximately 700,000 distinct CDR3 sequences, around 6% of them seen just once; the ten biggest clones take up approximately 1.6%. Sequencing used naive T cells sorted from blood. The receptors derive from a man between 18 and 29 years old in good health.

V is TRBV11-2 and J is TRBJ2-7; TRBD2 is a possible D gene (6 bases). Trimming stripped 5 bases from V and 2 bases from J, with 22 bases between. Germline V lookup: CDR1 SGHAT, CDR2 FQNNGV. This CDR3 comprises 17 residues. CDR3 DNA sequence: TGTGCCAGCAGCATTGGGAGGCTAACCAAACCTCCCTACGAGCAGTACGTC. Protein: CASSIGRLTKPPYEQYV.

This clonotype showed up just a few times. The gene calls are TRBV4-3 and TRBJ2-5, with a possible D match to TRBD2 (6 bases). The germline V and J ends were trimmed by 0 bases and 6 bases, with 14 bases remaining between them. Germline V gene data show CDR1 as LGHNA and CDR2 as YSLEER. The CDR3 has 15 residues. In DNA, the CDR3 is TGCGCCAGCAGCCAAGATTACCGCGGGATAAAGACCCAGTACTTC. This encodes CASSQDYRGIKTQYF.

Only a few counts were recorded for this clonotype. The chain links TRBV7-2 to TRBJ2-4; tentative D call: TRBD2 (5 bases). CDR1 is SGHTA and CDR2 is FQGNSA in the germline V gene. Trimming pared 4 bases from V and 5 bases from J, leaving 15 bases between. The CDR3 spans 15 residues. CDR3 coding DNA: TGTGCCAGCAGCTCATACCCTTGGGGAGAAAACATTCAGTACTTC. This gives the protein CASSSYPWGENIQYF.

V is TRBV3-1 and J is TRBJ2-5, with 8 bases that match TRBD2. Germline lookup yields CDR1 LGHDT and CDR2 YNNKEL (reference sequence). With 4 bases clipped from V and 3 bases from J, the junction kept 7 bases outside the gene matches. CDR3 length: 15 amino acids. In nucleotides, the CDR3 is TGTGCCAGCAGCCCGCTTACTAGCGGCGAAGAGACCCAGTACTTC. Amino acids: CASSPLTSGEETQYF.

In its sample, this clonotype was seen many times. The chain joins TRBV4-1 to TRBJ2-1; 9 bases are a match to TRBD1. CDR1 MGHRA and CDR2 YSYEKL come from the germline V gene. CDR3 length equals 14 residues. J lost 0 bases, V lost 7 bases, and 1 base had no gene match. The CDR3 nucleotides are TGCGCCAGCAAGGGACAGGGCTCCTACAATGAGCAGTTCTTC. It specifies CASKGQGSYNEQFF.

This clonotype was seen a few times. The chain is built from TRBV9 and TRBJ2-1; unclear D gene. CDR3 length equals 13 residues. Trimming left V 6 bases short and J 2 bases short, with 9 bases between. Germline lookup yields CDR1 SGDLS and CDR2 YYNGEE. This CDR3 reads CASNPGTYNEQFF. The CDR3 DNA is TGTGCCAGCAATCCAGGAACCTACAATGAGCAGTTCTTC.

This clonotype was seen a few times. This chain joins TRBV7-8 and TRBJ2-5; TRBD1 aligns across 7 bases. Germline CDR1 SGHVS, CDR2 FQNEAQ. V was pared by 7 bases and J by 5 bases, with 13 bases of the junction left unmatched. This CDR3 region has 15 residues. The CDR3: CASILSRARGETQYF. For the CDR3, the DNA is TGTGCCAGCATCCTTAGTAGGGCCAGGGGGGAGACCCAGTACTTC.

This clonotype was detected ten times or more. The CDR3 here is CASSFLSAAKNIQYF. The CDR3 bases are TGTGCCAGCAGTTTTCTGTCTGCGGCCAAAAACATTCAGTACTTC. This chain joins TRBV12-3 or TRBV12-4 and TRBJ2-4, with D uncertain. Deletions cut 3 bases from V and 1 base from J, with 10 bases between. CDR3 length: 15 amino acids.

The chain is built from TRBV12-3 or TRBV12-4 and TRBJ1-1; D not certain. V lost 8 bases and J 2 bases, leaving 12 bases between the germline ends. The CDR3 runs 13 residues. The CDR3: CASLADENTEAFF. The CDR3 DNA is TGTGCCAGCTTGGCCGATGAAAACACTGAAGCTTTCTTT.

This clonotype came up many times. This chain joins TRBV24-1 and TRBJ2-7; 7 positions agree with TRBD2. There are 12 residues in the CDR3. The V and J ends lost 12 bases and 3 bases, in that order; junction bases with no gene match: 7. In germline, CDR1 is KGHDR, CDR2 SFDVKD. CDR3 DNA: TGTGCCTGGGGACTATCAAACTACGAGCAGTACGTC. It codes for CAWGLSNYEQYV.

This clonotype was recorded at least ten times. V and J are TRBV12-3 or TRBV12-4 and TRBJ2-1; D unclear. The V end was cut by 1 base, the J end by 5 bases, with 12 bases between. This CDR3 is 15 amino acids long. The CDR3 DNA reads TGTGCCAGCAGTTTAGTGGCGACACTTAACAATGAGCAGTTCTTC. Its protein product is CASSLVATLNNEQFF.

This clonotype was counted between two and nine times. The V and J genes are TRBV24-1 and TRBJ2-2; D remains unclear. Germline V gene lookup returns CDR1 KGHDR and CDR2 SFDVKD. Trimming left V 6 bases short and J 2 bases short, with 9 bases between. The CDR3 extends over 14 amino acids. The CDR3 nucleotides are TGTGCCACCAGTCCCGGAGATAACACCGGGGAGCTGTTTTTT. Protein: CATSPGDNTGELFF.

For this clonotype: This may arise from a read error, as a much more abundant clone is one base away. This rearrangement joins TRBV6-2 or TRBV6-3 to TRBJ2-7; 9 bases map to TRBD2. The CDR3 contains 14 residues. In germline, CDR1 is MNHEY, CDR2 SVGEGT. J was trimmed by 0 bases and V by 7 bases; bases with no gene match: 4. The CDR3 nucleotides read TGTGCCAGCATTTTTAGCGGGAGCTCCTACGAGCAGTACTTC. Encoded protein: CASIFSGSSYEQYF.

This clonotype has a count of ten or more. The chain couples TRBV7-9 to TRBJ2-1, with D uncertain. Germline V gene sequence: CDR1 SEHNR, CDR2 FQNEAQ (reference sequence). The CDR3 is made up of 12 amino acids. The V gene lost 4 bases and the J gene lost 12 bases, with 13 bases spanning the gap. In nucleotides, the CDR3 is TGTGCCAGCAGCTCCCCCAAGGGTGCGCAGTTCTTC. It encodes CASSSPKGAQFF.

In its sample, this clonotype was seen a few times. The J gene is TRBJ2-1, the V gene TRBV18, with D possibly matching TRBD1 (7 bases). Germline V gene data show CDR1 as KGHSH and CDR2 as LQKENI. CDR3 size: 15 residues. Trimming took 5 bases from V and 5 from J, leaving 16 bases between them. CDR3 sequence (DNA): TGTGCCAGCTCAGCGGGACAGAGACTAAACAATGAGCAGTTCTTC. Protein product: CASSAGQRLNNEQFF.

This sequence joins TRBV20-1 and TRBJ2-6, with 7 bases aligning to TRBD1. This CDR3 is built from 15 residues. CDR1 and CDR2 from the germline V gene are DFQATT and SNEGSKA (reference sequence). V dropped 1 base and J dropped 4; count of bases not matched to a gene: 4. The CDR3 DNA is TGCAGTGCTAGAGCGACAGGGACCGGGGCCAACGTCCTGACTTTC. As protein: CSARATGTGANVLTF.

This clonotype was detected many times. The rearrangement uses TRBV9 and TRBJ1-4, with D hard to call. This CDR3 spans 12 amino acids. Germline V lookup: CDR1 SGDLS, CDR2 YYNGEE. Trimming took 7 bases from V and 7 from J, leaving 11 bases between them. CDR3 in amino acids: CASRGDTEKLFF. CDR3 nucleotides: TGTGCCAGCCGCGGCGACACTGAAAAACTGTTTTTT.

This clonotype was seen only a few times. The gene calls are TRBV12-3 or TRBV12-4 and TRBJ2-5; 15 nucleotides match TRBD2. V gave up 6 bases and J gave up 6 bases; unmatched junction bases: 8. The CDR3 contains 16 residues. The CDR3 region is CASSRTSGRATKTQYF. CDR3 DNA: TGTGCCAGCAGCAGGACTAGCGGGAGGGCCACGAAGACCCAGTACTTC.

This clonotype was seen only a few times. The CDR3 here is CASRGLPYNEQFF. The CDR3 region has the DNA TGTGCCAGTAGGGGACTTCCATACAATGAGCAGTTCTTC. The chain joins TRBV19 to TRBJ2-1; possibly TRBD2 for D (6 bases). Trimming took off 6 bases at V and 4 bases at J, with 10 bases between the two ends. Germline V gives CDR1 LNHDA, CDR2 SQIVND (reference sequence). The CDR3 length is 13 residues. Drawing the rest from reference TRBV19 and TRBJ2-1, the complete variable domain is DGGITQSPKYLFRKEGQNVTLSCEQNLNHDAMYWYRQDPGQGLRLIYYSQIVNDFQKGDIAEGYSVSREKKESFPLTVTSAQKNPTAFYLCASRGLPYNEQFFGPGTRLTVL.

Ten or more counts support this clonotype. The V call is TRBV13, the J call TRBJ2-7; D call uncertain. V was shortened by 5 bases and J by 0 bases, with 11 bases between the two germline ends. Germline-derived CDR1 and CDR2 are PRHDT and FYEKMQ (reference sequence). The CDR3 loop spans 14 amino acids. Here the CDR3 DNA reads TGTGCCAGCAGCCAGACGGAGAGCTCCTACGAGCAGTACTTC. It codes for CASSQTESSYEQYF.